The clone carrying this TCR beta chain was seen more than once but under ten times. Sequencing relied on a cDNA template that was reverse transcribed from extracted RNA. The protocol was immunoSEQ multiplex PCR, while the TCRdb copy is restricted to in-frame clones and leaves out a portion. The sample has around 170,000 clones, around 51% seen once. These data belong to a study of CD8+ T cells in alopecia areata. The CDR3 loop spans 11 amino acids. V was cut by 1 base and J by 5 bases, with 2 bases left in between. The germline V gene encodes CDR1 MNHEY and CDR2 SMNVEV (reference sequence). The treatment is: oral pan-JAK inhibitor, 5-10 mg twice daily.

The material was CD8+ T cells sorted from blood, obtained around week 54, from a patient treated with tofacitinib. The receptor was derived from a human donor with alopecia areata. The chain links TRBV27 to TRBJ2-5, with no clear D. CDR3 in amino acids: CASSLWETQYF. The DNA of the CDR3 is TGTGCCAGCAGTTTATGGGAGACCCAGTACTTC.